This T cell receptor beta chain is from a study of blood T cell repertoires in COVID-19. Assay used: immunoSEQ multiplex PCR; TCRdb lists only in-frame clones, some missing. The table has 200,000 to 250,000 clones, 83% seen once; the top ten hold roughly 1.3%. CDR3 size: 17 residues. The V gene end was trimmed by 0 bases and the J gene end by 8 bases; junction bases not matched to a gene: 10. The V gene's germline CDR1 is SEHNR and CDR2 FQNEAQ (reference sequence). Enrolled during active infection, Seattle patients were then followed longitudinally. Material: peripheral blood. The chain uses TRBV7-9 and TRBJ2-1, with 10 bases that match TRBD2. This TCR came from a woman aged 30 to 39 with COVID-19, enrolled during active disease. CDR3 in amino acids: CASSLAPLAGEGDEQFF. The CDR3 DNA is TGTGCCAGCAGCTTAGCCCCCCTAGCGGGGGAGGGGGATGAGCAGTTCTTC.